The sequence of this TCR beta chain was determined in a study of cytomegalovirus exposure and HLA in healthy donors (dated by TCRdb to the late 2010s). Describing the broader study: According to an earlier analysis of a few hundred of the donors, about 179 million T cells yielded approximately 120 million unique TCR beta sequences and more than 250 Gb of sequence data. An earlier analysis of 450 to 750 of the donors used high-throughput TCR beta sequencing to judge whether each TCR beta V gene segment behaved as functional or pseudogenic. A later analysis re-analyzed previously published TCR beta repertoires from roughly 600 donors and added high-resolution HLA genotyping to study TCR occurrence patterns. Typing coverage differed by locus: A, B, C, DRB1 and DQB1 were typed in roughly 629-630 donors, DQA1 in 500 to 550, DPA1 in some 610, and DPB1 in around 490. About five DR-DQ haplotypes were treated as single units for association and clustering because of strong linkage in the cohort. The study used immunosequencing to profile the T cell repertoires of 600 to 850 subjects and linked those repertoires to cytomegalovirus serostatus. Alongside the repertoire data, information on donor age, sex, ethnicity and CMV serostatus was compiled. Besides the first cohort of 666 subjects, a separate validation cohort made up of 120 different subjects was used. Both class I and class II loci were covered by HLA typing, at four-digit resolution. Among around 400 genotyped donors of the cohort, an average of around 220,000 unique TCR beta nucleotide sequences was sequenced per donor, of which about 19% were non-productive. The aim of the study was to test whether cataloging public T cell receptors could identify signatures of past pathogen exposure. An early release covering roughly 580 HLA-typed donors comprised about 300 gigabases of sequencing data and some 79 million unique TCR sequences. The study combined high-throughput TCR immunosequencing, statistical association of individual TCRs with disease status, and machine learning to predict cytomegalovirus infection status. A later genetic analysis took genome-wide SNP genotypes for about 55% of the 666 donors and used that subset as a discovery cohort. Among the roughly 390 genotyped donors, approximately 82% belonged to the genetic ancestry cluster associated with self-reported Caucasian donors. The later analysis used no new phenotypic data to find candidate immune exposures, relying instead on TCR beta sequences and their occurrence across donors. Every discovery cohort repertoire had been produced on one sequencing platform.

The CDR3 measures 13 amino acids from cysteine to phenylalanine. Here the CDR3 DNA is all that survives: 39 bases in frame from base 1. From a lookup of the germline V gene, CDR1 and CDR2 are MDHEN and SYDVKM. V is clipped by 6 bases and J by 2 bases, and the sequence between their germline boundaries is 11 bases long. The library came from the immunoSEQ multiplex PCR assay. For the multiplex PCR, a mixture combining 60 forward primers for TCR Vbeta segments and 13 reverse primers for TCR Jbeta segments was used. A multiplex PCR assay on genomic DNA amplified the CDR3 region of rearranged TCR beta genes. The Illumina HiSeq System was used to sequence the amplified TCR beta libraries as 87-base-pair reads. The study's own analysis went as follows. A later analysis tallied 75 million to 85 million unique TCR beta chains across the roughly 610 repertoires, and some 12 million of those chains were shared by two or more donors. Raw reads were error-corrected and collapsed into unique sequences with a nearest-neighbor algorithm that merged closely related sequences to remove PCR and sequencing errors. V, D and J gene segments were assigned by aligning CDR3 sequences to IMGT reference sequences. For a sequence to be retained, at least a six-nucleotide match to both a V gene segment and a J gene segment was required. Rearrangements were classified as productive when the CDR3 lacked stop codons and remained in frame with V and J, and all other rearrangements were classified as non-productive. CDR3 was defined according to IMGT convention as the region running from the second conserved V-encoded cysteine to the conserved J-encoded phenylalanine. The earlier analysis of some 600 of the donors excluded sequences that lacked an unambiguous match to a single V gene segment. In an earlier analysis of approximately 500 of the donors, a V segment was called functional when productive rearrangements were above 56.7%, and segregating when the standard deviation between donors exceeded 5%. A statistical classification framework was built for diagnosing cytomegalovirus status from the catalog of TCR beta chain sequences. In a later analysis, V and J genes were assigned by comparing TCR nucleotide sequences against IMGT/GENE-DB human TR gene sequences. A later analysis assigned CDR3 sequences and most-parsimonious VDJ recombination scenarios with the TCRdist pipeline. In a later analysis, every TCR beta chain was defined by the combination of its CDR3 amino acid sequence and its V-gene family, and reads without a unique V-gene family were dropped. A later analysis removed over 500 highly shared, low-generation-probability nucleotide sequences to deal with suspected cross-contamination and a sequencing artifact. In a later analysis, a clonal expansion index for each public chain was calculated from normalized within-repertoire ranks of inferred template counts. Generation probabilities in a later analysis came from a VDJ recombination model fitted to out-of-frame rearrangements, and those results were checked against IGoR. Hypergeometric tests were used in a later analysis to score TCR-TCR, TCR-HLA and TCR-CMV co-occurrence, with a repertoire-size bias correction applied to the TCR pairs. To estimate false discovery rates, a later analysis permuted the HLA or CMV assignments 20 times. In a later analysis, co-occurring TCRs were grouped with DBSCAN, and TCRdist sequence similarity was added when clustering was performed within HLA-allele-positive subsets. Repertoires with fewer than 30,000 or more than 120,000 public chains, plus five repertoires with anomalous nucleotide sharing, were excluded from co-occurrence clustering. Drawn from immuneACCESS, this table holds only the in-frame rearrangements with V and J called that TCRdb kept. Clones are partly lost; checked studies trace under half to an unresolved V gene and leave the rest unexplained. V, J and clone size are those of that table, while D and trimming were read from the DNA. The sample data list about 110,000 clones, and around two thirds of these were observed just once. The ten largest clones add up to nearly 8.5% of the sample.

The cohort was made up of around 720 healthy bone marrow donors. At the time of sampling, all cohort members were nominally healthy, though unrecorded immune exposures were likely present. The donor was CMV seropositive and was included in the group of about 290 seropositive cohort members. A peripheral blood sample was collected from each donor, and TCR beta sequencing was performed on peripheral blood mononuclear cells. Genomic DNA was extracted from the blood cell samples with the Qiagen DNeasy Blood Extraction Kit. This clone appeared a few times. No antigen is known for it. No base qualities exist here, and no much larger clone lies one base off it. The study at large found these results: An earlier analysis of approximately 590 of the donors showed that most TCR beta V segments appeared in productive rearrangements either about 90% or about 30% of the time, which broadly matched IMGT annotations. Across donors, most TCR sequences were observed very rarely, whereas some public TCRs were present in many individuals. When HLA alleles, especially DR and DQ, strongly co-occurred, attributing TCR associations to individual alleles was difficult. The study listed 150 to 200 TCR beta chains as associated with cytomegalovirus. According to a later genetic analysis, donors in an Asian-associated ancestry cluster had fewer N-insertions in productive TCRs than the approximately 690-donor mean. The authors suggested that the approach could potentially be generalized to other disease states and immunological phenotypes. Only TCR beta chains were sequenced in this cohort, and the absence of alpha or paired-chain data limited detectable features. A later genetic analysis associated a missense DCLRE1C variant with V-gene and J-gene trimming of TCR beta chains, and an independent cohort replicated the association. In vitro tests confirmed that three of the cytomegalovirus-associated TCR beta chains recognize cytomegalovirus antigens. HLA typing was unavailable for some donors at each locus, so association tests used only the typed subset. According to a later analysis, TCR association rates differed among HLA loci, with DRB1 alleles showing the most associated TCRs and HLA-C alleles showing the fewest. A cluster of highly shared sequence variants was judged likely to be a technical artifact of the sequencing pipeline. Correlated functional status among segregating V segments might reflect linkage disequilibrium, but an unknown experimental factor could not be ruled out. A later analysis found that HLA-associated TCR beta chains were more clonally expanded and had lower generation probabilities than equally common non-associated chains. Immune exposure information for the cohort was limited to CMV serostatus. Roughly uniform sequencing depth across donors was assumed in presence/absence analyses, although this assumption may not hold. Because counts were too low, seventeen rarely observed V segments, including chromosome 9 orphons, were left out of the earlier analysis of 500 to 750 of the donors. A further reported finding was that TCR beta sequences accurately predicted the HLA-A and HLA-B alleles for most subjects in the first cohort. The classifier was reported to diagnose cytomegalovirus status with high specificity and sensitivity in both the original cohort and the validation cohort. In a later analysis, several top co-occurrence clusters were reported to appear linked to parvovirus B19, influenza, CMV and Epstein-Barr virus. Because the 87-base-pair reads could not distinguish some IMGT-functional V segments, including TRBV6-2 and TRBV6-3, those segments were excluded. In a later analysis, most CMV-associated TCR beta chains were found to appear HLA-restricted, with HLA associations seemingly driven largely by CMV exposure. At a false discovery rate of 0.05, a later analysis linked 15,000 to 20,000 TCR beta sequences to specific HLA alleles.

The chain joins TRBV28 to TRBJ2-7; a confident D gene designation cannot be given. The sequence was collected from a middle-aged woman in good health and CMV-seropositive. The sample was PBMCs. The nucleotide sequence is TGTGCCAGCAGCCCCTCTGTTACCTACGAGCAGTACTTC. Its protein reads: CASSPSVTYEQYF.